The 9 T cell receptor beta chains presented below share a single source sample, sequenced in a study of OX40 agonist ivuxolimab in advanced cancers. Libraries were prepared through the immunoSEQ multiplex PCR assay. TCRdb provides this immuneACCESS table in a form limited to in-frame rearrangements. Some clones are lacking; in checked studies, under half of them reflect an unresolved V gene, and why the rest are absent is not known. The sample table records about 28,000 clones; about four fifths of these occur just once. The top ten hold roughly 30% of the sample. This material consisted of CD4+ or CD8+ T cells sorted from blood, taken in a trial of the OX40 agonist ivuxolimab. These receptors came from an adult with an advanced solid tumor such as melanoma, head and neck, liver or kidney cancer.

This clone was counted between two and nine times. The chain links TRBV6-1 to TRBJ2-7, with TRBD2 matching over 9 bases. The J segment lost 1 base and the V segment lost 6 bases, leaving 7 bases of the junction unmatched. Looked up from germline, CDR1 is MNHNS and CDR2 is SASEGT. The CDR3 loop spans 15 amino acids. The CDR3 DNA is TGTGCCAGCAGCAAAGCGGGAGGTGCTTCCTACGAGCAGTACTTC. Protein sequence: CASSKAGGASYEQYF.

This chain joins TRBV27 and TRBJ2-7; 9 nucleotides agree with TRBD2. Germline values: CDR1 MNHEY, CDR2 SMNVEV (reference sequence). J gave up 2 bases and V 8 bases, and 4 bases lay outside the gene matches. This CDR3 contains 13 residues. CDR3 sequence reads: CASGGGGAYEQYF. In DNA, the CDR3 is TGTGCCAGCGGGGGCGGGGGGGCCTACGAGCAGTACTTC.

The gene calls are TRBV5-1 and TRBJ2-5; TRBD2 matches 12 bases. The CDR3 contains 15 residues. With 5 bases clipped from V and 2 bases from J, the junction kept 4 bases outside the gene matches. Germline assignment: CDR1 SGHRS and CDR2 YFSETQ. The CDR3 spells CASRTSGGTQETQYF. The CDR3 DNA reads TGCGCCAGCAGAACTAGCGGGGGGACGCAAGAGACCCAGTACTTC.

The rearrangement joins TRBV14 to TRBJ2-3; TRBD2 might be the D (5 bases). The CDR3 is made up of 15 amino acids. Looked up from germline, CDR1 is SGHDN and CDR2 is FVKESK. The ends were cut back, 2 bases at V and 0 bases at J, with 9 bases in the middle. The CDR3 reads CASSQLRTSTDTQYF. The DNA for the CDR3 is TGTGCCAGCAGCCAACTGCGGACTAGCACAGATACGCAGTATTTT.

The V and J genes are TRBV11-3 and TRBJ2-7, with TRBD2 as a possible D gene (5 bases). Germline assignment: CDR1 SGHNT and CDR2 YENEEA. V was shortened by 3 bases and J by 4 bases, with 16 bases between the two germline ends. There are 15 residues in the CDR3. As DNA, the CDR3 is TGTGCCAGCAGCTTGGGAGAGGGCAGAAGGTACGAGCAGTACTTC. This encodes CASSLGEGRRYEQYF.

The chain joins TRBV7-8 to TRBJ1-1, with 10 bases fitting TRBD1. Trimming removed 0 bases from V and 0 bases from J; junction bases left unmatched: 4. Per the germline V gene, CDR1 is SGHVS and CDR2 is FQNEAQ. The CDR3 is 17 amino acids. The DNA for the CDR3 is TGTGCCAGCAGCTTAGCGGGGACAGGGGTGGTGAACACTGAAGCTTTCTTT. Its protein product is CASSLAGTGVVNTEAFF.

The chain combines TRBV5-5 with TRBJ1-2, with D uncertain. Germline V gene data show CDR1 as SGHKS and CDR2 as YYEKEE (reference sequence). Trimming shortened V by 4 bases and J by 7 bases, and 23 bases separated the two germline ends. The CDR3 loop spans 16 amino acids. As DNA, the CDR3 is TGTGCCAGCAGCCAAGATACCCGGACGGAGGTTAGTGGCTACACCTTC. It translates to CASSQDTRTEVSGYTF.

This clone was observed a handful of times. The chain recombines TRBV30 with TRBJ1-1; D gene ambiguous. The length of the CDR3 is 11 residues. Trimming cost V 3 bases and J 5 bases, with 7 bases left between them. Looked up from germline, CDR1 is GTSNPN and CDR2 is SVGIG (reference sequence). CDR3 loop: CAWRWGTEAFF. The CDR3 nucleotides are TGTGCCTGGAGATGGGGAACTGAAGCTTTCTTT.

The chain carries TRBV21-1 and TRBJ2-7; the table's D gene call, TRBD2, was not cross checked with the DNA. TRBV21-1 has pseudogene status. CDR3 length: 16 amino acids. The CDR3 sequence is CASSLGGGTSGNEQYF. The CDR3 region has the DNA TGTGCCAGCAGTCTCGGCGGCGGGACTAGCGGGAACGAGCAGTACTTC.